The next 4 T cell receptor beta chains were all read from a single sample in a study of Ad26.COV2.S vaccination and SARS-CoV-2 variants. The method was immunoSEQ multiplex PCR; TCRdb's version includes in-frame clones alone and lacks a portion of them. The sample carries some 460,000 clones, roughly nine tenths recorded once. Indicated treatment: over 15 received Ad26.COV2.S at low or high dose, single or two shots; about 5 received placebo; per-sample allocation not given. Sampling was done on day 63 after the first vaccine or placebo injection. The specimen was peripheral blood, collected in a trial of Ad26.COV2.S vaccine versus placebo. The origin of the receptors is a person between 18 and 65 years old who received the Ad26.COV2.S COVID-19 vaccine or a placebo.

The chain is built from TRBV6-5 and TRBJ2-2; the D is unclear. The V gene lost 7 bases and the J gene lost 0 bases, with 12 bases spanning the gap. The CDR3 extends over 15 amino acids. Germline V lookup: CDR1 MNHEY, CDR2 SVGAGI. Here the CDR3 DNA reads TGTGCCAGCACCCTAGACTGGTCGAACACCGGGGAGCTGTTTTTT. Translated: CASTLDWSNTGELFF.

The rearrangement uses TRBV29-1 and TRBJ2-1; 10 positions agree with TRBD2. This CDR3 is built from 19 residues. Trimming took 6 bases from V and 1 from J; bases not matched to a gene: 18. CDR1 SQVTM and CDR2 ANQGSEA come from the germline V gene. The CDR3 loop is CSVLPLAGALPGSYNEQFF. CDR3 bases: TGCAGCGTCCTCCCCCTAGCGGGGGCCCTACCTGGGTCCTACAATGAGCAGTTCTTC.

The chain couples TRBV15 to TRBJ1-4; D is possibly TRBD1 (5 bases). The CDR3 has 16 amino acids. V was clipped by 3 bases and J by 12 bases, with 23 bases between them. The germline V gene encodes CDR1 LNHNV and CDR2 YYDKDF (reference sequence). CDR3 in amino acids: CATSSDAGDGVLELFF. For the CDR3, the DNA is TGTGCCACCAGCAGCGACGCCGGGGACGGGGTTTTGGAACTGTTTTTT.

The chain carries TRBV2 and TRBJ2-2; 8 bases line up with TRBD1. The germline V gene encodes CDR1 SNHLY and CDR2 FYNNEI. V lost 5 bases and J lost 3; bases outside the gene matches: 11. The CDR3 consists of 17 residues. The CDR3 is CASSRDRTNPDTGELFF. In nucleotides, the CDR3 is TGTGCCAGCAGTAGGGACAGGACCAACCCCGACACCGGGGAGCTGTTTTTT.